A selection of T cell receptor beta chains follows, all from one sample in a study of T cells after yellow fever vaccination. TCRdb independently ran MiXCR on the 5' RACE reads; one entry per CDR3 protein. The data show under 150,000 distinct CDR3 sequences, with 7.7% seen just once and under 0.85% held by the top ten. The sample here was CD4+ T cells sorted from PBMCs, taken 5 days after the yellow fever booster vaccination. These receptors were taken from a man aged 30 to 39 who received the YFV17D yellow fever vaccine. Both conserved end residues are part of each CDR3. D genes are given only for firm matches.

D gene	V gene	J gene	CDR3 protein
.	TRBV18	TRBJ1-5	CASSPGGEGQPQHF
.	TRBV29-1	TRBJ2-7	CSVVRLANSYEQYF
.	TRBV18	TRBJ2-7	CASSPGSLGEQYF
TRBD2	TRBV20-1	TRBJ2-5	CSARLAGVETQYF
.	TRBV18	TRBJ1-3	CASSPPKGHHGNTIYF
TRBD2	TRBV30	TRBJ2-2	CAWSHGGGRVFAGELFF
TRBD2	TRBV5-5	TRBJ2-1	CASSLAAGGSDNEQFF
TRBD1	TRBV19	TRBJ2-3	CASSIAGGGTDTQYF
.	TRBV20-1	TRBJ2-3	CSASGRMGLDTQYF
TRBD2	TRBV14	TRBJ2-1	CASSPDRLAGGLDEQFF
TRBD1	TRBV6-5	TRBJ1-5	CASISTGIQPQHF
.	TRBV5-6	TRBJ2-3	CASSRANTQYF
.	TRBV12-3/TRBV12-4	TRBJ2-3	CASALAGVGTDTQYF
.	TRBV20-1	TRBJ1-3	CSARGAGQYSGNTIYF
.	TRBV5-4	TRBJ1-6	CASSEHPSSYNSPLHF
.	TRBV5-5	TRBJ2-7	CASSLEEWRMGSYEQYF
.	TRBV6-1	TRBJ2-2	CASREGGGRSTGELFF
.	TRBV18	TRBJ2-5	CASSPPAVEETQYF
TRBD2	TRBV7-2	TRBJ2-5	CASSFTSGRTFGTQYF
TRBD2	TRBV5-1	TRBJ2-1	CASSLVAGGPNEQFF
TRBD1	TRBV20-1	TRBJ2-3	CSATDRGRNTDTQYF
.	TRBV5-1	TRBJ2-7	CASSTGTGNSYEQYF
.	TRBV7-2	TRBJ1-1	CASSLAFLINTEAFF
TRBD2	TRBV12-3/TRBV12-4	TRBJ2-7	CASSVAGVSYEQYF
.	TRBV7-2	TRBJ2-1	CASTPGVTYNEQFF
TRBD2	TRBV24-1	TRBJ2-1	CATRKLAGDPWDNEQFF
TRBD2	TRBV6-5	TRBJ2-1	CASSYRTSGIGEQFF
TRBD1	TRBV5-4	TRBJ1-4	CASSQWTGNEKLFF
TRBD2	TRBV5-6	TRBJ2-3	CASSFLSGRGDTQYF
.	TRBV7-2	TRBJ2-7	CASSRVVGVYEQYF
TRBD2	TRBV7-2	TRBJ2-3	CASSLVSGRATDTQYF
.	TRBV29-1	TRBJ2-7	CSVPRTVNNEQYF
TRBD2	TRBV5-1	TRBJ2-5	CASSRTSGSQETQYF
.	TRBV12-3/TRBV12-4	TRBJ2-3	CASSLAQGGTDTQYF
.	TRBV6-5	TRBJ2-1	CASSYWGAGKFGNEQFF
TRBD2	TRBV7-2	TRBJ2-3	CASSSGLAVTDTQYF
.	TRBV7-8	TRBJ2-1	CASSLVGVYNEQFF
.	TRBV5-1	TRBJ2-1	CASSPGPRGSYNEQFF
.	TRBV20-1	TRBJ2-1	CSASESKRPYNEQFF
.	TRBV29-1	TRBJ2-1	CSVEAARGETYNEQFF
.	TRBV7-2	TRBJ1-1	CASSSGFMNTEAFF
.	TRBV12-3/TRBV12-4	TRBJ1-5	CASSLNPDSNQPQHF
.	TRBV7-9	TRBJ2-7	CASSPRVGEQYF
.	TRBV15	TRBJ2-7	CATSRDRGNYEQYF
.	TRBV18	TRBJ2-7	CASSPPLRLNEQYF
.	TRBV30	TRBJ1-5	CAWRTGTNQPQHF
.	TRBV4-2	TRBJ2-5	CASSLRDSEETQYF
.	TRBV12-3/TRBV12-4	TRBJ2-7	CASGLLSEQYF
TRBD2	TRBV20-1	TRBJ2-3	CSARSPGGRTDTQYF
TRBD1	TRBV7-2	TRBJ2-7	CASSTGGGQGQYEQYF
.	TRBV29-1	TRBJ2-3	CSALDRSPSTDTQYF
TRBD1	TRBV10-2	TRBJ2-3	CASSQQGVGPDTQYF
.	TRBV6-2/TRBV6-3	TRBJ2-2	CASRVGSAGELFF
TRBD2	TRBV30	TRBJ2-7	CAWSFSGTLYEQYF
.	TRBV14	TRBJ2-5	CASSQDIQTVGLGTQYF
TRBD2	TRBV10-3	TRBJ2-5	CAISEVAGGRTETQYF
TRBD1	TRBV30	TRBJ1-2	CAWSVQGYGYTF
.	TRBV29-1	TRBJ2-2	CSVAAGVNTGELFF